Below are 27 T cell receptor beta chains sequenced from a single sample in a study of technical replicates of blood from four donors. Only in-frame clones appear in the TCRdb table, and some are missing; sequencing was by immunoSEQ multiplex PCR. Here the sample spans more than 65,000 clones, over 95% being singletons. Specimen: T cells isolated from PBMCs. The receptor source for this set is a human donor in good health.

V and J are TRBV5-1 and TRBJ2-5, with TRBD2 identical over 7 bases. The ends lost 4 bases at V and 1 base at J; junction bases unmatched: 7. Germline V gene sequence: CDR1 SGHRS, CDR2 YFSETQ. The CDR3 has 15 residues. CDR3 region: CASSPSGMSQETQYF. The CDR3 region has the DNA TGCGCCAGCAGCCCCAGCGGGATGTCCCAAGAGACCCAGTACTTC.

This chain joins TRBV27 and TRBJ2-1; 11 bases fit TRBD2. Trimming cost V 4 bases and J 4 bases; bases outside gene matches: 3. The CDR3 is made up of 15 amino acids. CDR1 and CDR2 (germline): MNHEY, SMNVEV (reference sequence). CDR3 sequence reads: CASSSGLAVYNEQFF. In DNA, the CDR3 is TGTGCCAGCAGTTCGGGACTAGCGGTTTACAATGAGCAGTTCTTC.

The chain couples TRBV19 to TRBJ2-3; no clear D. V gave up 7 bases and J gave up 0 bases, with 8 bases separating them. The CDR3 covers 13 residues. Germline V gives CDR1 LNHDA, CDR2 SQIVND (reference sequence). The CDR3 loop reads CASMLSSTDTQYF. The CDR3 bases are TGTGCCAGTATGCTGAGTAGCACAGATACGCAGTATTTT.

V usage is TRBV7-9 and J usage is TRBJ2-7; TRBD1 matches at 8 bases. With V trimmed by 7 bases and J by 3 bases, 11 bases remained unmatched. The CDR3 length is 15 residues. The germline CDR1 and CDR2 sequences are SEHNR and FQNEAQ (reference sequence). This CDR3 reads CASNTGTGPFYEQYF. CDR3 in DNA: TGTGCCAGCAATACCGGGACAGGCCCGTTCTACGAGCAGTACTTC.

This chain links TRBV19 with TRBJ2-3; perhaps TRBD2 as D (5 bases). The CDR3 has 15 residues. Germline values: CDR1 LNHDA, CDR2 SQIVND (reference sequence). V dropped 4 bases and J dropped 2 bases, with 13 bases sitting between them. The CDR3 reads CASSNSGLNTDTQYF. Written as DNA, the CDR3 is TGTGCCAGTAGTAATTCAGGACTGAACACAGATACGCAGTATTTT.

V is TRBV4-1 and J is TRBJ1-5; D possibly corresponds to TRBD1 (5 bases). CDR1 is MGHRA and CDR2 is YSYEKL in the germline V gene. Trimming left V 2 bases short and J 4 bases short, with 9 bases between. CDR3 length: 14 amino acids. CDR3: CASSQLGGNQPQHF. The CDR3 DNA sequence: TGCGCCAGCAGCCAATTGGGGGGGAATCAGCCCCAGCATTTT.

The V call is TRBV7-2, the J call TRBJ1-4, with D hard to call. The length of the CDR3 is 15 residues. Per germline, CDR1 SGHTA and CDR2 FQGNSA. The ends were cut back, 5 bases at V and 11 bases at J, with 21 bases in the middle. The CDR3 loop is CASSPLGNTFGKLFF. CDR3 DNA sequence: TGTGCCAGCAGCCCCCTCGGGAACACCTTCGGGAAACTGTTTTTT.

The chain combines TRBV9 with TRBJ1-2; 7 bases match TRBD1. The ends lost 0 bases at V and 4 bases at J; junction bases unmatched: 18. Germline CDR1 reads SGDLS; CDR2 reads YYNGEE. This CDR3 spans 19 amino acids. The CDR3 region has the DNA TGTGCCAGCAGCGTAGCTACTTTGGGACAGTTGGATACTGGCTATGGCTACACCTTC. Its protein is CASSVATLGQLDTGYGYTF.

CDR3 protein: CASSYIDKTTDTQYF. The CDR3 nucleotides are TGTGCCAGCAGTTACATCGACAAAACCACAGATACGCAGTATTTT. The rearrangement joins TRBV7-8 to TRBJ2-3, with unresolved D. The CDR3 has 15 residues. Per germline, CDR1 SGHVS and CDR2 FQNEAQ. V lost 6 bases and J 2 bases, leaving 15 bases between the germline ends.

The chain uses TRBV5-1 and TRBJ2-1, with 11 positions matching TRBD2. The length of the CDR3 is 15 residues. Looked up from germline, CDR1 is SGHRS and CDR2 is YFSETQ. V trimming: 4 bases; J trimming: 4 bases; junction bases outside the gene matches: 4. The CDR3 spells CASSLGLAEYNEQFF. CDR3 DNA: TGCGCCAGCAGCCTGGGACTAGCGGAATACAATGAGCAGTTCTTC.

The rearrangement uses TRBV2 and TRBJ2-7; the match to TRBD1 covers 9 bases. Trimming took 4 bases from V and 4 from J; bases not matched to a gene: 11. CDR3 length: 16 residues. CDR1 is SNHLY and CDR2 is FYNNEI in the germline V gene. CDR3 residues: CASSGSGTGNRYEQYF. In DNA, the CDR3 is TGTGCCAGCAGTGGATCCGGGACAGGGAATCGTTACGAGCAGTACTTC.

J is TRBJ1-5 and V is TRBV2; maybe TRBD1 (5 bases). The length of the CDR3 is 14 residues. Germline V CDR1 and CDR2: SNHLY, FYNNEI. Trimming removed 2 bases at V and 1 base at J, with 6 bases between. The CDR3 DNA sequence: TGTGCCAGCAGTGAACAGGGCAGCAATCAGCCCCAGCATTTT. The encoded protein is CASSEQGSNQPQHF.

The chain carries TRBV19 and TRBJ1-5; D might be TRBD1 (5 bases). The germline V gene encodes CDR1 LNHDA and CDR2 SQIVND (reference sequence). The CDR3 runs 15 residues. V was pared by 3 bases and J by 5 bases, with 14 bases between. The CDR3 DNA follows: TGTGCCAGTAGTATTGGCCAGGGAGGAGATCAGCCCCAGCATTTT. Translating gives CASSIGQGGDQPQHF.

The V and J genes are TRBV4-1 and TRBJ2-2; no firm D call. CDR1 is MGHRA and CDR2 is YSYEKL in the germline V gene. Trimming cost V 0 bases and J 0 bases, with 11 bases left between them. The CDR3 totals 17 residues. Here the CDR3 reads CASSQDPRLPNTGELFF. DNA of the CDR3: TGCGCCAGCAGCCAAGATCCGCGTTTACCGAACACCGGGGAGCTGTTTTTT.

The rearrangement uses TRBV10-1 and TRBJ2-1, with 11 bases matching TRBD2. The germline V gene encodes CDR1 WNHNN and CDR2 SYGVQD (reference sequence). The CDR3 sequence is 15 residues long. After removal of 3 bases from V and 7 bases from J, the junction contained 5 bases not matched to a gene. The chain's CDR3 is CASSDSASGRNEQFF. The CDR3 DNA follows: TGCGCCAGCAGTGATTCGGCTAGCGGGAGGAATGAGCAGTTCTTC.

The chain joins TRBV10-3 to TRBJ2-1, with 9 bases matching TRBD1. V dropped 7 bases and J dropped 3; count of bases not matched to a gene: 7. CDR3 size: 15 residues. The germline V gene has CDR1 ENHRY and CDR2 SYGVKD. The CDR3 reads CAIMSGQGVYNEQFF. The CDR3 DNA is TGTGCCATCATGTCGGGACAGGGAGTCTACAATGAGCAGTTCTTC.

The chain couples TRBV6-1 to TRBJ2-7, with D possibly matching TRBD1 (6 bases). Deletions cut 7 bases from V and 4 bases from J, with 8 bases between. This CDR3 contains 11 residues. Germline CDR1 and CDR2: MNHNS and SASEGT. CDR3 region: CASKRGYEQYF. The CDR3 nucleotides are TGTGCCAGCAAGAGGGGGTACGAGCAGTACTTC.

This rearrangement joins TRBV6-5 to TRBJ2-2; TRBD1 matches 9 bases. Germline CDR1 MNHEY, CDR2 SVGAGI. V was clipped by 3 bases and J by 13 bases; unmatched bases: 9. The CDR3 spans 14 residues. CDR3 residues: CASSYAQGAGGLFF. CDR3 DNA sequence: TGTGCCAGCAGTTATGCACAGGGGGCGGGTGGGCTGTTTTTT.

The V gene is TRBV4-2, the J gene TRBJ2-6; D remains ambiguous. The CDR3 is 15 amino acids. Germline lookup yields CDR1 LGHNA and CDR2 YNFKEQ. Trimming shortened V by 4 bases and J by 0 bases, and 7 bases separated the two germline ends. The CDR3 spells CASSPRDSGANVLTF. In nucleotides, the CDR3 is TGTGCCAGCAGCCCGAGAGACTCTGGGGCCAACGTCCTGACTTTC.

The gene calls are TRBV7-2 and TRBJ2-3, with TRBD1 identical over 7 bases. J was trimmed by 1 base and V by 6 bases; bases with no gene match: 4. The CDR3 has 14 residues. The germline CDR1 and CDR2 sequences are SGHTA and FQGNSA. The CDR3 bases are TGTGCCAGCAGTTACGACAGGGGCACAGATACGCAGTATTTT. Translation gives CASSYDRGTDTQYF.

V and J are TRBV5-4 and TRBJ2-5; D is possibly TRBD2 (6 bases). The CDR3 consists of 15 residues. Per germline, CDR1 SGHNT and CDR2 YYREEE (reference sequence). Trimming took off 2 bases at V and 5 bases at J, with 16 bases between the two ends. The CDR3 is CASSFWRDPAETQYF. CDR3 DNA sequence: TGTGCCAGCAGCTTTTGGCGGGACCCAGCGGAGACCCAGTACTTC.

CDR3 sequence (DNA): TGCGCCAGCAGCGTGTGGAGCTCCTACGAGCAGTACTTC. Encoded protein: CASSVWSSYEQYF. The chain has TRBV5-1 and TRBJ2-7; no clear D. The length of the CDR3 is 13 residues. The V end was cut by 4 bases, the J end by 0 bases, with 8 bases between. Germline V gene sequence: CDR1 SGHRS, CDR2 YFSETQ.

V gene TRBV6-5 combines with J gene TRBJ1-4; 7 nucleotides align to TRBD1. Germline V lookup: CDR1 MNHEY, CDR2 SVGAGI. The CDR3 spans 14 residues. V trimming: 5 bases; J trimming: 3 bases; junction bases outside the gene matches: 3. The CDR3 loop is CASSDRGPNEKLFF. Here the CDR3 DNA reads TGTGCCAGCAGTGATAGGGGGCCTAATGAAAAACTGTTTTTT.

J is TRBJ1-4 and V is TRBV9, with D perhaps TRBD1 (5 bases). The CDR3 totals 14 residues. Germline CDR1 and CDR2: SGDLS and YYNGEE. V dropped 4 bases and J dropped 9 bases, with 16 bases sitting between them. CDR3 coding DNA: TGTGCCAGCAGCCCCCAGGGCGGCCTCCAAAAACTGTTTTTT. Translation gives CASSPQGGLQKLFF.

The chain employs TRBV5-6 and TRBJ2-1, with TRBD2 matching over 9 bases. The length of the CDR3 is 19 residues. J was trimmed by 6 bases and V by 1 base; bases with no gene match: 17. Germline lookup yields CDR1 SGHDT and CDR2 YYEEEE. CDR3 sequence reads: CASSLFPSSRRGGLNEQFF. CDR3 bases: TGTGCCAGCAGCTTGTTCCCGTCCTCCCGGCGGGGGGGCCTCAATGAGCAGTTCTTC.

The CDR3 DNA sequence: TGTGCCAGCAGCTTATTGCGGGCCTCGGGGACCTACGAGCAGTACTTC. The encoded protein is CASSLLRASGTYEQYF. This chain links TRBV7-6 with TRBJ2-7; possible D gene TRBD2, 5 bases. Germline V gives CDR1 SGHVS, CDR2 FNYEAQ. The V end lost 2 bases, the J end lost 2 bases, and 16 bases lay between the germline ends. The CDR3 sequence is 16 residues long.

This clone has more than one count but fewer than ten. The chain links TRBV9 to TRBJ2-1; D is perhaps TRBD2 (6 bases). CDR1 and CDR2 (germline): SGDLS, YYNGEE. Trimming took 6 bases from V and 8 from J, leaving 18 bases between them. The CDR3 length is 14 residues. Here the CDR3 reads CASTGGVWGDEQFF. The CDR3 DNA reads TGTGCCAGCACCGGAGGGGTATGGGGGGATGAGCAGTTCTTC.